A single sample gave rise to the 13 T cell receptor beta chains below, sequenced in a study of cytomegalovirus exposure and HLA in healthy donors. With 60 Vbeta and 13 Jbeta primers, the PCR was carried out. Measured with immunoSEQ multiplex PCR; TCRdb has only the in-frame clones, and not every one. The sample has some 170,000 clones; around 69% are singletons. What was sequenced was PBMCs. These receptors were obtained from a woman aged 25 to 45 in good health and CMV-seronegative.

This clone came up a few times. This chain uses TRBV7-2 with TRBJ2-7; 9 nucleotides line up with TRBD2. The CDR3 has 18 amino acids. The V gene's germline CDR1 is SGHTA and CDR2 FQGNSA. The V gene end was trimmed by 4 bases and the J gene end by 2 bases; junction bases not matched to a gene: 15. The CDR3: CASSSRLNSGSITYEQYF. In DNA, the CDR3 is TGTGCCAGCAGCTCACGGCTCAATAGCGGGAGCATAACCTACGAGCAGTACTTC.

The chain combines TRBV29-1 with TRBJ2-7; the match to TRBD2 covers 10 bases. This CDR3 contains 15 residues. The junction had 11 bases not matched to a gene; V was cut back by 8 bases and J by 1 base. CDR1 and CDR2 (germline): SQVTM, ANQGSEA. The CDR3 coding sequence is TGCAGCTTCGGGACTAGCGCGGGTTTGTCCTACGAGCAGTACTTC. It codes for CSFGTSAGLSYEQYF.

This sequence joins TRBV9 and TRBJ1-1; unclear D gene. V dropped 0 bases and J dropped 4 bases, with 4 bases sitting between them. This CDR3 comprises 12 residues. The germline V gene encodes CDR1 SGDLS and CDR2 YYNGEE. In DNA form, the CDR3 reads TGTGCCAGCAGCGTAGACGGCACTGAAGCTTTCTTT. Its protein product is CASSVDGTEAFF.

The chain links TRBV4-1 to TRBJ1-1; 7 nucleotides match TRBD1. The length of the CDR3 is 15 residues. Germline CDR1 MGHRA, CDR2 YSYEKL. The V segment lost 3 bases and the J segment 7 bases; nucleotides outside the gene matches: 11. The CDR3 sequence is CASSHDHGTANEAFF. DNA for the CDR3: TGCGCCAGCAGCCACGACCACGGGACAGCTAATGAAGCTTTCTTT.

J is TRBJ2-1 and V is TRBV10-3, with 11 bases identical to TRBD2. The junction had 10 bases not matched to a gene; V was cut back by 6 bases and J by 9 bases. Germline CDR1 reads ENHRY; CDR2 reads SYGVKD. This CDR3 has 15 residues. CDR3 sequence: CAIRTTSGRWVEQFF. Written as DNA, the CDR3 is TGTGCCATCAGAACAACTAGCGGGAGATGGGTTGAGCAGTTCTTC.

V gene TRBV29-1 combines with J gene TRBJ2-7; perhaps TRBD1 as D (6 bases). The V end was cut by 5 bases, the J end by 2 bases, with 13 bases between. Germline CDR1 is SQVTM and CDR2 is ANQGSEA. This CDR3 has 13 residues. The CDR3 sequence: CSVPGTFPYEQYF. The CDR3 nucleotides are TGCAGCGTTCCTGGGACATTCCCCTACGAGCAGTACTTC.

The genes are TRBV6-6 and TRBJ2-7; tentative D call: TRBD2 (7 bases). Germline V CDR1 and CDR2: MNHNY, SVGAGI (reference sequence). The V end was cut by 5 bases, the J end by 2 bases, with 13 bases between. This CDR3 is 14 amino acids long. The chain's CDR3 is CASSARGGPYEQYF. CDR3 coding DNA: TGTGCCAGCAGTGCAAGGGGGGGTCCCTACGAGCAGTACTTC.

The chain carries TRBV9 and TRBJ1-1; D not resolved. CDR3 length equals 14 residues. The V end was cut by 0 bases, the J end by 3 bases, with 9 bases between. The V gene's germline CDR1 is SGDLS and CDR2 YYNGEE. For the CDR3, the DNA is TGTGCCAGCAGCGTAGAGTGGGCTCACACTGAAGCTTTCTTT. As protein: CASSVEWAHTEAFF.

This rearrangement joins TRBV12-5 to TRBJ2-1, with 10 bases matching TRBD2. V lost 0 bases to trimming and J lost 0 bases; unmatched junction nucleotides: 2. CDR3 length equals 17 residues. Germline V CDR1 and CDR2: LGHNT, FRNRAP. CDR3: CASGLVAGGFSYNEQFF. The CDR3 DNA follows: TGTGCTAGTGGTTTGGTAGCGGGGGGGTTCTCCTACAATGAGCAGTTCTTC.

V is TRBV27 and J is TRBJ2-1; 7 bases are shared with TRBD2. Germline V gene sequence: CDR1 MNHEY, CDR2 SMNVEV (reference sequence). J gave up 8 bases and V 2 bases, and 12 bases lay outside the gene matches. CDR3 size: 16 residues. The CDR3 spells CASSLNGGRAGDEQFF. The CDR3 coding sequence is TGTGCCAGCAGTTTAAATGGGGGGAGGGCCGGTGATGAGCAGTTCTTC.

In its sample, this clone was seen a few times. The J gene is TRBJ2-7, the V gene TRBV6-5; D is undetermined. V gave up 5 bases and J gave up 2 bases, with 13 bases separating them. Germline-derived CDR1 and CDR2 are MNHEY and SVGAGI. The CDR3 totals 14 residues. The DNA for the CDR3 is TGTGCCAGCAGTCCCGACTCCCTCCCCTACGAGCAGTACTTC. Encoded protein: CASSPDSLPYEQYF.

The chain links TRBV6-5 to TRBJ2-2; no clear D. The ends were cut back, 2 bases at V and 4 bases at J, with 8 bases in the middle. This CDR3 is built from 14 residues. Looked up from germline, CDR1 is MNHEY and CDR2 is SVGAGI. In DNA, the CDR3 is TGTGCCAGCAGTTACGGTCTCGGCACCGGGGAGCTGTTTTTT. This encodes CASSYGLGTGELFF.

This chain joins TRBV4-3 and TRBJ2-4, with no clear D. Germline CDR1 LGHNA, CDR2 YSLEER. V lost 0 bases and J lost 9, with 6 bases in between. The length of the CDR3 is 12 residues. Here the CDR3 DNA reads TGCGCCAGCAGCCAAGAGGGCTCCATTCAGTACTTC. Amino acid sequence: CASSQEGSIQYF.